The clone carrying this T cell receptor (beta chain) was counted between two and nine times. Its antigen is as yet unknown. The record originates from a study of CD8 T cells in ankylosing spondylitis. Study results and limitations: Disease-linked clones displayed a CD8+ phenotype and appeared relatively rarely in peripheral blood.

Researchers built TCR beta libraries using quantitative 5'-RACE with molecular barcodes. From the 5' RACE reads, TCRdb called clonotypes with MiXCR, one entry per CDR3 protein. Here the sample spans approximately 300,000 distinct CDR3 sequences, about 20% being singletons. The sequence came from a male donor with ankylosing spondylitis or in good health (not recorded which). The sample consisted of blood, either unsorted or a sorted T cell fraction (not recorded which).

The CDR3 DNA is TGTGCCAGCAGCCCAGGTCCTAGGAATGGCTACACCTTC. This gives the protein CASSPGPRNGYTF. The V gene is TRBV12-3 or TRBV12-4, the J gene TRBJ1-2; D is unclear. This CDR3 has 13 amino acids. The V end was cut by 6 bases, the J end by 6 bases, with 14 bases between.